Listed below are T cell receptor beta chains from one sample, sequenced in a study of cytomegalovirus exposure and HLA in healthy donors. TCRdb's copy holds only in-frame clones and misses some; the assay was immunoSEQ multiplex PCR. Among 110,000 or so clones listed, about four fifths were seen once. Sequencing was carried out using PBMCs. The receptors were sampled from a man aged 40-49 years in good health and CMV-seronegative. The CDR3 runs from the conserved cysteine through the conserved F or W. Each record gives: J gene, V gene, D gene, clone size, CDR3 protein, CDR3 DNA. The D gene is left open where the match is weak. Clone size is given for some rows only: seen once, a few or many times, or a class if the clone is expanded.

>TRBJ1-5|TRBV19|NA|NA
CASTSGVAPQPQHF
TGTGCCAGTACCTCAGGGGTCGCTCCTCAGCCCCAGCATTTT
>TRBJ2-1|TRBV5-1|NA|NA
CASSPHGAGRDEQFF
TGCGCCAGCAGCCCTCATGGCGCGGGAAGGGATGAGCAGTTCTTC
>TRBJ2-7|TRBV6-5|TRBD1|once
CASSYLTGRNEQYF
TGTGCCAGCAGTTACCTGACAGGGAGAAACGAGCAGTACTTC
>TRBJ2-1|TRBV27|NA|once
CASSLGQGPYNEQFF
TGTGCCAGCAGTTTAGGTCAGGGCCCCTACAATGAGCAGTTCTTC
>TRBJ1-6|TRBV7-9|NA|NA
CASSYGDYNSPLHF
TGTGCCAGCAGCTACGGGGATTATAATTCACCCCTCCACTTT
>TRBJ2-3|TRBV30|NA|NA
CAWSVRSAPTDTQYF
TGTGCCTGGAGTGTACGGAGCGCTCCGACAGATACGCAGTATTTT
>TRBJ2-3|TRBV2|NA|NA
CASTGLSSTDTQYF
TGTGCCAGCACGGGACTTTCTAGCACAGATACGCAGTATTTT
>TRBJ1-4|TRBV11-2|TRBD1|NA
CASSLETSDREKLFF
TGTGCCAGCAGCTTAGAAACGTCGGACAGGGAAAAACTGTTTTTT
>TRBJ1-3|TRBV27|TRBD1|NA
CASSLSWTGGTGNTIYF
TGTGCCAGCAGTTTATCCTGGACAGGGGGCACTGGAAACACCATATATTTT
>TRBJ2-5|TRBV27|NA|NA
CASSLSRGPQYF
TGTGCCAGCAGTTTATCGCGGGGGCCCCAGTACTTC
>TRBJ2-4|TRBV6-5|TRBD1|NA
CASIPGQGLDIQYF
TGTGCCAGCATCCCCGGACAGGGGTTGGACATTCAGTACTTC
>TRBJ2-1|TRBV5-1|TRBD2|NA
CASRRLAGGGEQFF
TGCGCCAGCCGGCGACTAGCGGGAGGGGGTGAGCAGTTCTTC
>TRBJ2-1|TRBV5-6|TRBD2|NA
CASSLSQGLAGYNEQFF
TGTGCCAGCAGTTTATCCCAGGGACTAGCGGGTTACAATGAGCAGTTCTTC
>TRBJ1-5|TRBV5-1|NA|NA
CASSQGYPDSNQPQHF
TGCGCCAGCAGCCAGGGGTACCCGGATAGCAATCAGCCCCAGCATTTT
>TRBJ2-7|TRBV5-1|NA|NA
CASSLVQGYEQYF
TGCGCCAGCAGCTTGGTCCAGGGCTACGAGCAGTACTTC
>TRBJ2-7|TRBV14|NA|NA
CASSPRNTGLHEQYF
TGTGCCAGCAGCCCACGGAACACAGGTCTCCACGAGCAGTACTTC
>TRBJ1-5|TRBV4-1|NA|NA
CASSQEYPRGNSNQPQHF
TGCGCCAGCAGCCAAGAATACCCCCGAGGAAATAGCAATCAGCCCCAGCATTTT